The 16 T cell receptor beta chains below were found in one sample sequenced in a study of Graves' ophthalmopathy and Graves' hyperthyroidism. For repertoire sequencing, the TCR beta CDR3 regions were amplified from RNA transcripts. First-round RT-PCR used HTBI primers; second-round multiplex PCR followed. TCRdb re-derived calls from the multiplex PCR reads in MiXCR, one entry per CDR3 protein. The profile shows about 1.1 million distinct CDR3 sequences, 35% to 40% of them singletons. Sequenced sample: peripheral blood or thyroid tissue (not recorded which). The source of these receptors is an adult man with Graves' hyperthyroidism.

The chain links TRBV2 to TRBJ1-4; D is possibly TRBD1 (5 bases). CDR1 and CDR2 from the germline V gene are SNHLY and FYNNEI. The CDR3 extends over 17 amino acids. V lost 5 bases, J lost 5 bases, and 21 bases lay in between. CDR3 sequence (DNA): TGTGCCAGCAGTTTGGGGGTACTAGCGGGGTACAATGAAAAACTGTTTTTT. It translates to CASSLGVLAGYNEKLFF. The full variable domain, completed using reference TRBV2 and TRBJ1-4, is EPEVTQTPSHQVTQMGQEVILRCVPISNHLYFYWYRQILGQKVEFLVSFYNNEISEKSEIFDDQFSVERPDGSNFTLKIRSTKLEDSAMYFCASSLGVLAGYNEKLFFGSGTQLSVL.

In its sample, this clonotype was seen a few times. The chain has TRBV7-9 and TRBJ2-7; perhaps TRBD1 as D (6 bases). V lost 5 bases to trimming and J lost 4 bases, with 12 bases between them. Germline V gene sequence: CDR1 SEHNR, CDR2 FQNEAQ (reference sequence). The CDR3 totals 13 residues. CDR3 loop: CASSTAQGYEQYF. Written as DNA, the CDR3 is TGTGCCAGCAGCACAGCCCAGGGGTACGAGCAGTACTTC.

This clonotype has at least ten counts. Here the CDR3 DNA reads TGTGCCAGCAGCCAAGTGTTGGGCAGGTGGGATTCACCCCTCCACTTT. Translating gives CASSQVLGRWDSPLHF. The V gene is TRBV14, the J gene TRBJ1-6, with D uncertain. Germline CDR1 is SGHDN and CDR2 is FVKESK. The CDR3 has 16 residues. With 1 base removed from V and 8 bases from J, the gap between germline ends came to 15 bases.

Comments on this clonotype: A read error is possible here, since a much larger clone lies one base away. The gene calls are TRBV2 and TRBJ2-5, with unresolved D. V dropped 8 bases and J dropped 6 bases, with 22 bases sitting between them. The CDR3 extends over 15 amino acids. The V gene's germline CDR1 is SNHLY and CDR2 FYNNEI. The CDR3 region is CASGIRGVPAQTQYF. The CDR3 nucleotides read TGTGCCAGCGGAATACGCGGTGTCCCCGCGCAGACCCAGTACTTC.

This clonotype showed up just a few times. This chain links TRBV3-1 with TRBJ1-4, with D tentatively TRBD1 (5 bases). Germline-derived CDR1 and CDR2 are LGHDT and YNNKEL (reference sequence). The ends were cut back, 10 bases at V and 8 bases at J, with 17 bases in the middle. The CDR3 totals 13 residues. The CDR3 coding sequence is TGTGCCACCTCGAAGGGGAGAGGGGAAAAACTGTTTTTT. Residues: CATSKGRGEKLFF.

This sequence joins TRBV5-1 and TRBJ2-7; 13 bases map to TRBD2. The V segment lost 5 bases and the J segment 4 bases; nucleotides outside the gene matches: 15. The CDR3 has 18 residues. Looked up from germline, CDR1 is SGHRS and CDR2 is YFSETQ. The CDR3 is CASSNQAVGLAGDYEQYF. In nucleotides, the CDR3 is TGCGCCAGCAGTAACCAGGCTGTTGGACTAGCGGGAGATTACGAGCAGTACTTC.

This clonotype appeared once. The chain uses TRBV5-1 and TRBJ2-7; D tentatively reads TRBD1 or TRBD2 (6 bases each). The V gene's germline CDR1 is SGHRS and CDR2 YFSETQ. The CDR3 is 13 residues long. Trimming took 5 bases from V and 6 from J, leaving 15 bases between them. The CDR3 sequence is CASSPTQGGEQYF. CDR3 nucleotides: TGCGCCAGCAGTCCTACACAGGGAGGCGAGCAGTACTTC. Variable domain in full (rest from reference TRBV5-1 and TRBJ2-7): KAGVTQTPRYLIKTRGQQVTLSCSPISGHRSVSWYQQTPGQGLQFLFEYFSETQRNKGNFPGRFSGRQFSNSRSEMNVSTLELGDSALYLCASSPTQGGEQYFGPGTRLTVT.

With regard to this clonotype: Its ends do not fully match the called genes, so a read error is possible. The CDR3 region is CASSPGRYNTGELFF. The DNA for the CDR3 is TGTGCCAGCAGTCCTGGCAGGTACAACACCGGGGAGCTGTTTTTT. V usage is TRBV10-2 and J usage is TRBJ2-2, with D unclear. The length of the CDR3 is 15 residues. Germline CDR1 WSHSY, CDR2 SAAADI.

The chain has TRBV12-3 or TRBV12-4 and TRBJ2-7; 12 bases line up with TRBD1. Trimming removed 4 bases from V and 3 bases from J; junction bases left unmatched: 10. CDR3 length equals 17 residues. The CDR3 loop reads CASSWDRGRAAFYEQYF. The CDR3 coding sequence is TGTGCCAGCAGTTGGGACAGGGGGCGCGCGGCCTTCTACGAGCAGTACTTC.

This clonotype came up once. The rearrangement links TRBV2 to TRBJ2-5; 11 bases agree with TRBD2. The last part of the DNA fits TRBJ2-1 better; the J call may be wrong. The CDR3 is 15 residues long. Germline V gene data show CDR1 as SNHLY and CDR2 as FYNNEI. The DNA for the CDR3 is TGTGCCAGCAGTTTACTAGCGGGGGTCAGCAATGAGCAGTTCTTC. This gives the protein CASSLLAGVSNEQFF.

At least ten counts were recorded for this clonotype. The gene calls are TRBV7-3 and TRBJ1-1; no firm D call. CDR1 is SGHTA and CDR2 is FQGTGA in the germline V gene. Trimming took 5 bases from V and 8 from J, leaving 15 bases between them. The CDR3 length is 13 residues. This chain's CDR3 is CASSPPSGREAFF. Written as DNA, the CDR3 is TGTGCCAGCAGCCCTCCCTCGGGAAGGGAAGCTTTCTTT.

The chain recombines TRBV12-3 or TRBV12-4 with TRBJ2-5; TRBD1 might be the D (5 bases). The CDR3 extends over 9 amino acids. The V gene lost 6 bases and the J gene lost 9 bases, with 5 bases spanning the gap. Written as DNA, the CDR3 is TGTGCCAGCAGAGGGGCCCAGTACTTC. Protein product: CASRGAQYF.

This clonotype was picked up a small number of times. The CDR3 sequence: CASSQDTQGIRGAFF. In nucleotides, the CDR3 is TGCGCCAGCAGCCAAGATACCCAGGGTATCCGAGGGGCTTTCTTT. The chain joins TRBV4-3 to TRBJ1-1; possible D gene TRBD1, 5 bases. Germline V gives CDR1 LGHNA, CDR2 YSLEER. The V and J ends lost 0 bases and 11 bases respectively, with 19 bases between them. The CDR3 loop spans 15 amino acids.

V usage is TRBV5-6 and J usage is TRBJ1-5; 8 bases are a match to TRBD1. The CDR3 has 15 amino acids. V was clipped by 4 bases and J by 6 bases; unmatched bases: 9. Looked up from germline, CDR1 is SGHDT and CDR2 is YYEEEE. The DNA for the CDR3 is TGTGCCAGCAGCACCGGACAGGGCTTGAGTCAGCCCCAGCATTTT. Encoded protein: CASSTGQGLSQPQHF.

V and J are TRBV10-3 and TRBJ2-6; tentatively, D is TRBD2 (5 bases). Trimming shortened V by 6 bases and J by 3 bases, and 12 bases separated the two germline ends. CDR1 ENHRY and CDR2 SYGVKD come from the germline V gene. The CDR3 runs to 15 residues. The chain's CDR3 is CAIRGRDSGANVLTF. CDR3 DNA: TGTGCCATCAGAGGACGGGATAGTGGGGCCAACGTCCTGACTTTC.

This clonotype has a count of ten or more. This chain uses TRBV10-2 with TRBJ2-5, with D uncertain. Trimming removed 6 bases from V and 2 bases from J, with 10 bases in between. The V gene's germline CDR1 is WSHSY and CDR2 SAAADI. The CDR3 totals 13 residues. For the CDR3, the DNA is TGCGCCAGCAGGGAGACATCACAAGAGACCCAGTACTTC. The encoded protein is CASRETSQETQYF.